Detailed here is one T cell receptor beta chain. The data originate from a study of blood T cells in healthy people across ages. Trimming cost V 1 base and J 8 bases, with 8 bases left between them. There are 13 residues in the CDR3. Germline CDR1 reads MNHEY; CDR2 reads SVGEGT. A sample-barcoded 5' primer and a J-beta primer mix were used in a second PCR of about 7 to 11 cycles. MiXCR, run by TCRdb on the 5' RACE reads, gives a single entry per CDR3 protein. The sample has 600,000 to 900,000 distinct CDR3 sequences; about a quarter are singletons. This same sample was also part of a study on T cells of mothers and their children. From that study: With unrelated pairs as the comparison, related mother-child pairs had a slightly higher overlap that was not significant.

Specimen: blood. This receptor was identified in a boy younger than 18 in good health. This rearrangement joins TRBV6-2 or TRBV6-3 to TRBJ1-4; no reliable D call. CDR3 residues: CASSYWPREKLFF. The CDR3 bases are TGTGCCAGCAGTTACTGGCCACGGGAAAAACTGTTTTTT.